The 21 T cell receptor beta chains presented below share a single source sample, sequenced in a study of T-cell reconstitution after alpha-beta-depleted transplantation in children. The authors prepared the TCRbeta library with unique molecular identifiers. TCRdb recomputed calls from the PCR reads with MiXCR, one row per CDR3 protein. Altogether fewer than 400,000 distinct CDR3 sequences are present, roughly 22% being singletons, with the ten largest covering 3.5% to 4%. This material consisted of PBMCs from the stem cell graft donor, taken from the stem cell graft. Receptors originate from a human donor who donated a stem cell graft to a child with acute myeloid leukemia.

The CDR3 sequence: CATSRDISSGWVSGRSETQYF. The CDR3 region has the DNA TGTGCCACCAGCAGAGATATTAGCTCGGGTTGGGTTAGCGGGAGATCTGAGACCCAGTACTTC. The rearrangement uses TRBV15 and TRBJ2-5; 9 bases map to TRBD2. The junction had 22 bases not matched to a gene; V was cut back by 0 bases and J by 5 bases. In germline, CDR1 is LNHNV, CDR2 YYDKDF (reference sequence). The length of the CDR3 is 21 residues. Full variable domain (remainder filled in from reference TRBV15 and TRBJ2-5): DAMVIQNPRYQVTQFGKPVTLSCSQTLNHNVMYWYQQKSSQAPKLLFHYYDKDFNNEADTPDNFQSRRPNTSFCFLDIRSPGLGDTAMYLCATSRDISSGWVSGRSETQYFGPGTRLLVL.

The chain recombines TRBV12-3 or TRBV12-4 with TRBJ2-1; 11 bases fit TRBD1. This CDR3 spans 17 amino acids. Trimming removed 5 bases from V and 8 bases from J; junction bases left unmatched: 14. CDR3 sequence: CASSPLPRGQGAHEQFF. In DNA form, the CDR3 reads TGTGCCAGCAGTCCCCTCCCTAGAGGACAGGGGGCACATGAGCAGTTCTTC.

The chain combines TRBV5-1 with TRBJ2-7, with D possibly matching TRBD1 (6 bases). The CDR3 is made up of 13 amino acids. Trimming stripped 0 bases from V and 6 bases from J, with 10 bases between. In germline, CDR1 is SGHRS, CDR2 YFSETQ. The CDR3 DNA reads TGCGCCAGCAGCTTGGACAGGGAAACCGAGCAGTACTTC. It specifies CASSLDRETEQYF.

CDR3 residues: CASSPSGRELFYEQYF. CDR3 coding DNA: TGTGCCAGCAGCCCCAGTGGGCGGGAGCTGTTCTACGAGCAGTACTTC. The V gene is TRBV12-3 or TRBV12-4, the J gene TRBJ2-7, with 7 bases aligning to TRBD2. The CDR3 spans 16 residues. Losses at the gene ends were 6 bases for V and 3 bases for J; bases not matched to a gene: 14.

The chain has TRBV7-3 and TRBJ2-5; TRBD2 matches at 9 bases. From germline, CDR1 is SGHTA and CDR2 FQGTGA. The CDR3 totals 15 residues. V lost 3 bases, J lost 3 bases, and 5 bases stayed unmatched. The CDR3 reads CASSLIAGVKETQYF. The CDR3 coding sequence is TGTGCCAGCAGCTTGATAGCGGGAGTAAAAGAGACCCAGTACTTC.

This clonotype was recorded only once. V and J are TRBV12-3 or TRBV12-4 and TRBJ2-2; 10 bases match TRBD2. The length of the CDR3 is 14 residues. Trimming cost V 10 bases and J 3 bases; bases outside gene matches: 5. CDR3 in amino acids: CATRLAGDTGELFF. The CDR3 DNA is TGTGCCACCCGGCTAGCGGGAGACACCGGGGAGCTGTTTTTT.

In this sample, this clonotype turned up a few times. This sequence joins TRBV15 and TRBJ2-7; 10 positions match TRBD1. V shed 5 bases and J 5 bases; nucleotides not matched to a gene: 9. CDR1 is LNHNV, CDR2 YYDKDF, per germline (reference sequence). CDR3 size: 15 residues. CDR3 in amino acids: CATSYDRGRQDEQYF. CDR3 in DNA: TGTGCCACCAGCTACGACAGGGGGCGGCAGGACGAGCAGTACTTC.

This chain uses TRBV25-1 with TRBJ2-6, with a tentative D call TRBD2 (6 bases). Looked up from germline, CDR1 is MGHDK and CDR2 is SYGVNS. This CDR3 has 15 residues. Between the trimmed V and J ends, which lost 2 bases and 4 bases, there was a span of 9 bases. CDR3 protein: CASSEGGPGANVLTF. CDR3 sequence (DNA): TGTGCCAGCAGTGAAGGAGGGCCCGGGGCCAACGTCCTGACTTTC. The whole variable domain, filled in from reference TRBV25-1 and TRBJ2-6, reads EADIYQTPRYLVIGTGKKITLECSQTMGHDKMYWYQQDPGMELHLIHYSYGVNSTEKGDLSSESTVSRIRTEHFPLTLESARPSHTSQYLCASSEGGPGANVLTFGAGSRLTVL.

The V gene is TRBV4-1, the J gene TRBJ2-6; D is ambiguous. Trimming took off 6 bases at V and 0 bases at J, with 6 bases between the two ends. Looked up from germline, CDR1 is MGHRA and CDR2 is YSYEKL. This CDR3 contains 14 residues. The CDR3 sequence is CASRHNSGANVLTF. The CDR3 bases are TGCGCCAGCAGACACAACTCTGGGGCCAACGTCCTGACTTTC.

Many counts were recorded for this clonotype. The rearrangement joins TRBV7-9 to TRBJ2-3; 13 nucleotides align to TRBD2. J was trimmed by 3 bases and V by 5 bases; bases with no gene match: 5. The CDR3 totals 16 residues. Germline V gene lookup returns CDR1 SEHNR and CDR2 FQNEAQ (reference sequence). The CDR3 sequence is CASSDPTSGRTDTQYF. For the CDR3, the DNA is TGTGCCAGCAGCGACCCGACTAGCGGGAGGACAGATACGCAGTATTTT.

This clonotype was counted a few times. The chain joins TRBV28 to TRBJ2-7, with D possibly TRBD1 on 6 matching bases. This CDR3 region has 13 residues. V dropped 8 bases and J dropped 1 base, with 12 bases sitting between them. Germline V lookup: CDR1 MDHEN, CDR2 SYDVKM. In DNA form, the CDR3 reads TGTGCCAGCGGCGGACAGCCATCCTACGAGCAGTACTTC. It codes for CASGGQPSYEQYF.

This clonotype was recorded a few times. The chain combines TRBV4-1 with TRBJ2-7; 7 nucleotides agree with TRBD2. V shed 0 bases and J 0 bases; nucleotides not matched to a gene: 2. The CDR3 consists of 15 residues. Germline CDR1 MGHRA, CDR2 YSYEKL. CDR3 DNA: TGCGCCAGCAGCCAAGAACGGACTAGCTCCTACGAGCAGTACTTC. It codes for CASSQERTSSYEQYF.

This chain uses TRBV10-3 with TRBJ2-3; 7 positions match TRBD2. The germline V gene has CDR1 ENHRY and CDR2 SYGVKD. The length of the CDR3 is 14 residues. The J segment lost 4 bases and the V segment lost 8 bases, leaving 9 bases of the junction unmatched. The CDR3 reads CAIREASSADTQYF. The CDR3 nucleotides are TGTGCCATCCGGGAGGCTTCTAGTGCAGATACGCAGTATTTT.

The V call is TRBV3-1, the J call TRBJ2-1; 7 positions match TRBD2. The CDR3 is 17 amino acids. Germline V gives CDR1 LGHDT, CDR2 YNNKEL (reference sequence). Germline trimming cut 5 bases from V and 5 bases from J; bases unmatched to any gene: 15. The CDR3: CASSERVSGGGNNEQFF. In DNA, the CDR3 is TGTGCCAGCAGCGAACGGGTATCGGGAGGAGGTAACAATGAGCAGTTCTTC.

In its sample, this clonotype was seen many times. The chain combines TRBV29-1 with TRBJ1-2, with D hard to call. The CDR3 runs to 11 residues. Trimming cost V 7 bases and J 3 bases, with 9 bases left between them. Germline lookup yields CDR1 SQVTM and CDR2 ANQGSEA. The CDR3 nucleotides are TGCAGCGCTACGACCGACTATGGCTACACCTTC. This translates into CSATTDYGYTF.

Many counts were recorded for this clonotype. The CDR3 DNA reads as TGTGCCAGCAGACCCCGACTAGCGGGAGGGCCTGGTGTCCGAAGTGAGCAGTTCTTC. The encoded protein is CASRPRLAGGPGVRSEQFF. The chain employs TRBV12-3 or TRBV12-4 and TRBJ2-1, with TRBD2 matching over 14 bases. J was trimmed by 9 bases and V by 6 bases; bases with no gene match: 19. The CDR3 is 19 residues long.

This clonotype was picked up many times. The V call is TRBV5-1, the J call TRBJ2-5, with D unclear. Germline assignment: CDR1 SGHRS and CDR2 YFSETQ. The CDR3 is 15 amino acids. V dropped 4 bases and J dropped 3 bases, with 16 bases sitting between them. CDR3 loop: CASSVTLRAEETQYF. The DNA of the CDR3 is TGCGCCAGCAGCGTCACCTTAAGGGCGGAAGAGACCCAGTACTTC. The variable domain in full, with the rest retrieved from reference TRBV5-1 and TRBJ2-5, is KAGVTQTPRYLIKTRGQQVTLSCSPISGHRSVSWYQQTPGQGLQFLFEYFSETQRNKGNFPGRFSGRQFSNSRSEMNVSTLELGDSALYLCASSVTLRAEETQYFGPGTRLLVL.

The CDR3 coding sequence is TGTGCCAGCAGCTCAGGGGGTTCCCACAATGAGCAGTTCTTC. Amino acid sequence: CASSSGGSHNEQFF. The chain carries TRBV7-9 and TRBJ2-1, with 7 bases identical to TRBD1. The V and J ends lost 4 bases and 5 bases, in that order; junction bases with no gene match: 5. Germline V gene data show CDR1 as SEHNR and CDR2 as FQNEAQ (reference sequence). The CDR3 extends over 14 amino acids.

This clonotype was picked up many times. The rearrangement uses TRBV27 and TRBJ2-3, with 10 bases identical to TRBD2. V trimming: 5 bases; J trimming: 2 bases; junction bases outside the gene matches: 7. CDR3 length: 16 amino acids. The germline gives CDR1 MNHEY, CDR2 SMNVEV (reference sequence). Written as DNA, the CDR3 is TGTGCCAGCAGTCCAAGCGGGAGGGAATACACAGATACGCAGTATTTT. This gives the protein CASSPSGREYTDTQYF.

This clonotype has ten or more counts. The chain joins TRBV27 to TRBJ2-1; D gene unclear. The CDR3 runs to 14 residues. Germline V gives CDR1 MNHEY, CDR2 SMNVEV (reference sequence). Trimming cost V 5 bases and J 4 bases, with 12 bases left between them. The CDR3 sequence: CASSPQDPYNEQFF. CDR3 bases: TGTGCCAGCAGTCCCCAGGACCCGTACAATGAGCAGTTCTTC.

This clonotype was recorded many times. This chain links TRBV20-1 with TRBJ2-7; D is possibly TRBD1 (5 bases). The CDR3 length is 14 residues. Germline assignment: CDR1 DFQATT and CDR2 SNEGSKA (reference sequence). The germline V and J ends were trimmed by 0 bases and 5 bases, with 14 bases remaining between them. The DNA for the CDR3 is TGCAGTGCTAGAGAGAGAGAAGGACATCACGAGCAGTACTTC. Its translation: CSAREREGHHEQYF.